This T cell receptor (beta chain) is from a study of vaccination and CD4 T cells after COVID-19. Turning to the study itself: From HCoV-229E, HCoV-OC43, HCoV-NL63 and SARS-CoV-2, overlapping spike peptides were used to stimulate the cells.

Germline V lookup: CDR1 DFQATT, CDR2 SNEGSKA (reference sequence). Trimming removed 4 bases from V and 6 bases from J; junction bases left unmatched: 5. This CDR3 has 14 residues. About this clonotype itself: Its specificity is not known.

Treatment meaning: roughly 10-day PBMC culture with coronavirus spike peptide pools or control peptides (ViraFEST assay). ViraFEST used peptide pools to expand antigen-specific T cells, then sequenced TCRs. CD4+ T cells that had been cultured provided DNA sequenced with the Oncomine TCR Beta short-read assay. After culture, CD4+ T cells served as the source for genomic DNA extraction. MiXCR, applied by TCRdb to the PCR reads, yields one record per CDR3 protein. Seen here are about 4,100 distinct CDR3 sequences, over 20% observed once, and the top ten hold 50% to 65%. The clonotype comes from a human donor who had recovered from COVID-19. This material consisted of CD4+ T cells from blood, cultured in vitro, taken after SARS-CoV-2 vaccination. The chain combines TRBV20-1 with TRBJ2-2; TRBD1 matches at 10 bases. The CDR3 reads CSATRTGGAGELFF. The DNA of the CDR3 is TGCAGTGCTACCCGGACAGGGGGAGCCGGGGAGCTGTTTTTT.